This is a list of T cell receptor beta chains from one sample in a study of cytomegalovirus exposure and HLA in healthy donors. Using immunoSEQ multiplex PCR, the repertoire was profiled, and TCRdb retains in-frame clones only, with some absent. The repertoire holds 150,000 to 200,000 clones, with roughly four fifths as singletons. The sample taken for sequencing was PBMCs. The origin of the receptors is a man in his fifties in good health and CMV-seropositive. CDR3s include the opening cysteine and the closing phenylalanine or tryptophan. D genes are given only for firm matches. Clone size is given for some rows only: seen once, a few or many times, or a class if the clone is expanded.

>TRBV19|TRBJ1-4|15|NA|NA
TGTGCCAGTAGTAAGACCCGGGTCCCTAATGAAAAACTGTTTTTT
CASSKTRVPNEKLFF
>TRBV9|TRBJ2-7|16|NA|TRBD1
TGTGCCAGCAGCCCGACAGGGTCCGACACCCTTTACGAGCAGTACTTC
CASSPTGSDTLYEQYF
>TRBV15|TRBJ1-5|12|NA|NA
TGTGCCACCAGCAGAGATCCGGAGCCCCAGCATTTT
CATSRDPEPQHF
>TRBV15|TRBJ2-1|20|NA|TRBD2
TGTGCCACCAGCGGCTCACTAGCGGGGGGGGCTGGTCGGTGGGACGATGAGCAGTTCTTC
CATSGSLAGGAGRWDDEQFF
>TRBV10-3|TRBJ2-7|14|once|TRBD2
TGTGCCATCTCACTAGCGGGAGGGCCGACCGAGCAGTACTTC
CAISLAGGPTEQYF
>TRBV7-8|TRBJ2-7|18|once|TRBD2
TGTGCCAGCAGCCCTAGGCGGGAGGGCCTTTTAGCGTTCTACGAGCAGTACTTC
CASSPRREGLLAFYEQYF
>TRBV9|TRBJ2-2|14|NA|TRBD1
TGTGCCAGCAGCGTCAGGGGGTTAACCGGGGAGCTGTTTTTT
CASSVRGLTGELFF
>TRBV28|TRBJ2-7|14|NA|TRBD1
TGTGCCAGCAGTTTCCCCAGGGACAGGGGCGAGCAGTACTTC
CASSFPRDRGEQYF
>TRBV30|TRBJ2-7|13|few|NA
TGTGCCTGGAGTGTACAGGACTCCTACGAGCAGTACTTC
CAWSVQDSYEQYF
>TRBV7-8|TRBJ2-5|17|NA|NA
TGTGCCAGCAGCTTAGATCTCTTCGCTGGACCGGGGGAGACCCAGTACTTC
CASSLDLFAGPGETQYF
>TRBV7-3|TRBJ1-1|13|NA|NA
TGTGCCAGCAGTACAGGGCCTCAGACTGAAGCTTTCTTT
CASSTGPQTEAFF
>TRBV28|TRBJ1-3|16|NA|NA
TGTGCCAGCAGTTTGGCGGGGATAAAATCGACAGACACCATATATTTT
CASSLAGIKSTDTIYF
>TRBV27|TRBJ2-2|15|once|TRBD2
TGTGCCAGCAGTTTACTAGCGGGGGGAGCCGGGGAGCTGTTTTTT
CASSLLAGGAGELFF
>TRBV4-3|TRBJ1-1|15|few|NA
TGCGCCAGCAGCCGAAACCTGGGGGGGGACACTGAAGCTTTCTTT
CASSRNLGGDTEAFF
>TRBV6-1|TRBJ1-5|13|NA|NA
TGTGCCAGTATCAGGGTCGGCAATCAGCCCCAGCATTTT
CASIRVGNQPQHF
>TRBV5-1|TRBJ1-2|15|NA|TRBD1
TGCGCCAGCAGCCCAGCGGACAGGGGGGTCTATGGCTACACCTTC
CASSPADRGVYGYTF
>TRBV5-1|TRBJ2-3|15|NA|NA
TGCGCCAGCAGCTTGCAGCAACCTTACACAGATAGGCAGTATTTT
CASSLQQPYTDRQYF
>TRBV9|TRBJ1-2|15|few|NA
TGTGCCAGCAGCTACTCTTCGGTGGGAGAGGGGGTGTACACCTTC
CASSYSSVGEGVYTF
>TRBV15|TRBJ2-1|18|NA|TRBD2
TGTGCCACCAGCAGAGATATTTTAGGAGGACTAGCCAACAATGAGCAGTTCTTC
CATSRDILGGLANNEQFF
>TRBV4-1|TRBJ1-5|13|NA|NA
TGCGCCAGCAGCCGGACAGAAAATCAGCCCCAGCATTTT
CASSRTENQPQHF
>TRBV29-1|TRBJ2-7|15|NA|TRBD2
TGCAGCGTTGAACGACTAGCGGGGGGGCCGGCCGAGCAGTACTTC
CSVERLAGGPAEQYF
>TRBV10-2|TRBJ1-1|14|NA|NA
TGCGCCAGCAGTGCTGCGGGGGTTTTGACTGAAGCTTTCTTT
CASSAAGVLTEAFF
>TRBV11-2|TRBJ2-7|16|NA|NA
TGTGCCAGCAGCATTAGACAGGCCTTTCTCTCCTACGAGCAGTACTTC
CASSIRQAFLSYEQYF
>TRBV6-1|TRBJ2-1|13|NA|TRBD2
TGTGCCAGCAGGGCGGGACTAGGCAATGAGCAGTTCTTC
CASRAGLGNEQFF
>TRBV15|TRBJ1-6|16|NA|TRBD1
TGTGCCACCAGCAGAGATACAGGGGGCGGGGGTTCACCCCTCCACTTT
CATSRDTGGGGSPLHF
>TRBV6-5|TRBJ1-5|14|NA|TRBD1
TGTGCCAGCAGCGGGACAGGGGTTAATCAGCCCCAGCATTTT
CASSGTGVNQPQHF
>TRBV7-8|TRBJ1-1|15|few|NA
TGTGCCAGCAGCTTAGGGACTTCCTCTTTCACTGAAGCTTTCTTT
CASSLGTSSFTEAFF
>TRBV19|TRBJ2-3|13|NA|NA
TGTGCCAGTAGTAGCGGGAGCACAGATACGCAGTATTTT
CASSSGSTDTQYF
>TRBV6-1|TRBJ1-5|13|NA|NA
TGTGCCAGCACAGGGGATAGCAATCAGCCCCAGCATTTT
CASTGDSNQPQHF
>TRBV27|TRBJ2-3|16|NA|NA
TGTGCCAGCAGTTTAGTGTGGGCAAGTGGAGGAGATACGCAGTATTTT
CASSLVWASGGDTQYF
>TRBV6-5|TRBJ2-4|15|NA|TRBD1
TGTGCCAGCAGTTCCCACAGGGGGCAGGGAAACATTCAGTACTTC
CASSSHRGQGNIQYF
>TRBV15|TRBJ1-2|14|NA|NA
TGTGCCACCAGCAGAGACAGGGGAGACTATGGCTACACCTTC
CATSRDRGDYGYTF
>TRBV5-8|TRBJ2-2|15|NA|NA
TGTGCCAGCAGCTTGGCGGACAGAATCACCGGGGAGCTGTTTTTT
CASSLADRITGELFF
>TRBV4-1|TRBJ1-3|14|NA|NA
TGCGCCAGCAGCCAACCGACAGGAAGGAACACCATATATTTT
CASSQPTGRNTIYF
>TRBV4-1|TRBJ2-3|16|NA|TRBD2
TGCGCCAGCAGCCAAGACTCGACTAGCGCGCTCGATACGCAGTATTTT
CASSQDSTSALDTQYF
>TRBV5-1|TRBJ1-4|14|once|NA
TGCGCCAGCAGCCATGACTCAACTAATGAAAAACTGTTTTTT
CASSHDSTNEKLFF
>TRBV30|TRBJ2-3|13|once|NA
TGTGCCTCCCATCAGGGCATCACAGATACGCAGTATTTT
CASHQGITDTQYF
>TRBV28|TRBJ2-3|14|once|NA
TGTGCCAGCAGTGCTCAAGGGGGAGCAGATACGCAGTATTTT
CASSAQGGADTQYF
>TRBV7-6|TRBJ2-2|15|NA|NA
TGTGCCAGCAGCTTAGGCGGTCTGGGCACCGGGGAGCTGTTTTTT
CASSLGGLGTGELFF
>TRBV11-2|TRBJ1-2|13|NA|NA
TGTGCCAGCAGCTTAGCAGTTGGCTATGGCTACACCTTC
CASSLAVGYGYTF
>TRBV4-2|TRBJ1-2|17|NA|NA
TGTGCCAGCAGCCAATCTCTACAGTCACAAACGAACTATGGCTACACCTTC
CASSQSLQSQTNYGYTF